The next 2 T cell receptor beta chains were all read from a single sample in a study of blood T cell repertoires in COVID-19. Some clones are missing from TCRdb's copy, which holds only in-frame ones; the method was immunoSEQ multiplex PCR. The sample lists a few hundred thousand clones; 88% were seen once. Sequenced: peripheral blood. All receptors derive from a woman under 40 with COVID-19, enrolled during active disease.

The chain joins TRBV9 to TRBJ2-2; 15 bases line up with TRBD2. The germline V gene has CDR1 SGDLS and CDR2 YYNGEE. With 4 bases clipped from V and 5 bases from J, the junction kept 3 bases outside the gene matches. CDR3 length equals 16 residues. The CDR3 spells CASSRTSGRGTGELFF. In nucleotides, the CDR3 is TGTGCCAGCAGCAGGACTAGCGGGAGGGGGACCGGGGAGCTGTTTTTT.

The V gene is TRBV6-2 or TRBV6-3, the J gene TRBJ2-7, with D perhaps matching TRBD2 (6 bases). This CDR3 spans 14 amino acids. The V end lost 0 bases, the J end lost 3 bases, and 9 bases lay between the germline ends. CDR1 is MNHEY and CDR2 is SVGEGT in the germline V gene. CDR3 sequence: CASSYSQTSYEQYV. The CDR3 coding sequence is TGTGCCAGCAGTTACTCCCAGACTAGCTACGAGCAGTACGTC.